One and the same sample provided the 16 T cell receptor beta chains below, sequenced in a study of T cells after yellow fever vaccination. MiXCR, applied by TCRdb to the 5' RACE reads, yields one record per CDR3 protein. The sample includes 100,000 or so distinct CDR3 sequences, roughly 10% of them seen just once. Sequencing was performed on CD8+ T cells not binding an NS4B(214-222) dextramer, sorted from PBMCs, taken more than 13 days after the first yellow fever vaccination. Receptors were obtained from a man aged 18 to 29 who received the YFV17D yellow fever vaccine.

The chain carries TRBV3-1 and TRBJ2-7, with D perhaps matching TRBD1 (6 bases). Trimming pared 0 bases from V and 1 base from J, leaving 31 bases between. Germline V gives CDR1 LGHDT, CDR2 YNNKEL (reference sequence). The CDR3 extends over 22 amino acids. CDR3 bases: TGTGCCAGCAGCCAAGATTCTGGTATCATCGACAGGTGTTCTCCTACGTCCTACGAGCAGTACTTC. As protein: CASSQDSGIIDRCSPTSYEQYF.

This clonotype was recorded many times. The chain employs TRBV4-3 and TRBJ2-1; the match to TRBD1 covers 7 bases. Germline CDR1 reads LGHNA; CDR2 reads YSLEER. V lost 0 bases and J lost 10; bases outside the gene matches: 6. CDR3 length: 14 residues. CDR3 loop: CASSQDEGAGEQFF. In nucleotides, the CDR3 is TGCGCCAGCAGCCAAGATGAGGGGGCTGGAGAGCAGTTCTTC.

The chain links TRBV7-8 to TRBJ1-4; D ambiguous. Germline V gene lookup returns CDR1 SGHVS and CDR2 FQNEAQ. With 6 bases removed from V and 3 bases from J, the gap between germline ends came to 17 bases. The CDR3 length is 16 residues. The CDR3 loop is CASSTLPVSPNEKLFF. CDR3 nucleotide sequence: TGTGCCAGCAGTACCCTCCCCGTTTCGCCTAATGAAAAACTGTTTTTT.

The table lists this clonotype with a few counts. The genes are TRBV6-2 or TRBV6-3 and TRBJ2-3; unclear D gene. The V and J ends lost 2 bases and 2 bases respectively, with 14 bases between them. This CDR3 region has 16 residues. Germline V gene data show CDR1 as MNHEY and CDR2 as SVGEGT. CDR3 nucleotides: TGTGCCAGCAGTTACAGGGCAGGCGAAAACACAGATACGCAGTATTTT. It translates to CASSYRAGENTDTQYF.

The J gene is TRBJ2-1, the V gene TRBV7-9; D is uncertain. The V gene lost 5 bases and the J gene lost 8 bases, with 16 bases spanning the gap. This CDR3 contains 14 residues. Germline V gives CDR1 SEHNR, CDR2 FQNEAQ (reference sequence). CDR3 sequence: CASSNGPDSDEQFF. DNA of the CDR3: TGTGCCAGCAGCAACGGACCGGATTCGGATGAGCAGTTCTTC.

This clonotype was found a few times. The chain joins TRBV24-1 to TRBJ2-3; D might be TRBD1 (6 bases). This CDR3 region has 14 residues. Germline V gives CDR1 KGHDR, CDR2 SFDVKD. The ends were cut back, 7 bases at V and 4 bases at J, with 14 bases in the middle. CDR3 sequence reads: CATSEQGWPDTQYF. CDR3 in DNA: TGTGCCACCAGCGAACAGGGCTGGCCAGATACGCAGTATTTT.

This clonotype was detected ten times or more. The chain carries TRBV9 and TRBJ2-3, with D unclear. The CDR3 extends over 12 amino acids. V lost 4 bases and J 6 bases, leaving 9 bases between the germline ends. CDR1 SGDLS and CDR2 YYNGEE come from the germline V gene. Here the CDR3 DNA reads TGTGCCAGCAGCCCCCCAGACGATACGCAGTATTTT. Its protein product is CASSPPDDTQYF.

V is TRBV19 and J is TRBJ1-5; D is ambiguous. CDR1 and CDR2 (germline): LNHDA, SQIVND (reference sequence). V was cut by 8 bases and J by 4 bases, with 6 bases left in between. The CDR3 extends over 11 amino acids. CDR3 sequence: CASGPNQPQHF. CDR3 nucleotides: TGTGCCAGTGGGCCAAATCAGCCCCAGCATTTT. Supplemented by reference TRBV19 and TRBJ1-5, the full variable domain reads DGGITQSPKYLFRKEGQNVTLSCEQNLNHDAMYWYRQDPGQGLRLIYYSQIVNDFQKGDIAEGYSVSREKKESFPLTVTSAQKNPTAFYLCASGPNQPQHFGDGTRLSIL.

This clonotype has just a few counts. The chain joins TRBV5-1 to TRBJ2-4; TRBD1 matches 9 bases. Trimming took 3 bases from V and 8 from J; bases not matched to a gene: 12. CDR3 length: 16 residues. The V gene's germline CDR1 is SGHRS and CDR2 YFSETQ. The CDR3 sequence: CASSSGQGLSWDIQYF. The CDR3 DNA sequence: TGCGCCAGCAGCTCGGGACAGGGTTTAAGTTGGGACATTCAGTACTTC.

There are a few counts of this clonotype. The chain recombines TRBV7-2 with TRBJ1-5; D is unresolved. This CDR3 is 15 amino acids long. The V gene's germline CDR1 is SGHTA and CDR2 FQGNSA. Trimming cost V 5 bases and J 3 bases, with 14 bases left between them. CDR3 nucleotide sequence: TGTGCCAGCAGCCGAACTAACAGTGCCAATCAGCCCCAGCATTTT. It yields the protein CASSRTNSANQPQHF.

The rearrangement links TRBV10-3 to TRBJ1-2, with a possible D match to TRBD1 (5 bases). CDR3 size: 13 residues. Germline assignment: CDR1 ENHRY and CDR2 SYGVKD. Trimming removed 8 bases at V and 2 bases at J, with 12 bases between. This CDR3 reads CAIEDRGNYGYTF. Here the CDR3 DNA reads TGTGCCATCGAAGACCGGGGGAACTATGGCTACACCTTC.

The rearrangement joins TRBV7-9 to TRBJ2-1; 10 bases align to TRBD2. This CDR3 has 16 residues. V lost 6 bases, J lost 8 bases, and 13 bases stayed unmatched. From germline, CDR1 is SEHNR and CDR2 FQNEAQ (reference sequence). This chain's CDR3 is CASSPLAGAVQDEQFF. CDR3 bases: TGTGCCAGCAGTCCTCTAGCGGGGGCTGTACAGGATGAGCAGTTCTTC.

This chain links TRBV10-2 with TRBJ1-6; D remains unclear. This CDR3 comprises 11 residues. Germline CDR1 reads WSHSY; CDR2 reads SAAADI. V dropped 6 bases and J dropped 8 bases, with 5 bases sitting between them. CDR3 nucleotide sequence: TGCGCCAGCAGCTCGGATTCACCCCTCCACTTT. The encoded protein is CASSSDSPLHF.

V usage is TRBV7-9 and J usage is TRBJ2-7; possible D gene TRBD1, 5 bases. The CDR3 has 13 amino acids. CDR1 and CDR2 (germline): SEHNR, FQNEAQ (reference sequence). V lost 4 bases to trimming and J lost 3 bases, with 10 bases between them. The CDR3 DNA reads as TGTGCCAGCAGCTCGACAGTAAACTACGAGCAGTACGTC. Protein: CASSSTVNYEQYV.

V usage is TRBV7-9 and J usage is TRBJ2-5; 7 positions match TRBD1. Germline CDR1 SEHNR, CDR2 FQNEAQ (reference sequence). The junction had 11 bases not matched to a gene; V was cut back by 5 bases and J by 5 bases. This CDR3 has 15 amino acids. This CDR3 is CASSNRQGPGETQYF. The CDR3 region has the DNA TGTGCCAGCAGCAACCGACAGGGTCCCGGGGAGACCCAGTACTTC. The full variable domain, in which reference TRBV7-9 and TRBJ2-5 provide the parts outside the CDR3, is DTGVSQNPRHKITKRGQNVTFRCDPISEHNRLYWYRQTLGQGPEFLTYFQNEAQLEKSRLLSDRFSAERPKGSFSTLEIQRTEQGDSAMYLCASSNRQGPGETQYFGPGTRLLVL.

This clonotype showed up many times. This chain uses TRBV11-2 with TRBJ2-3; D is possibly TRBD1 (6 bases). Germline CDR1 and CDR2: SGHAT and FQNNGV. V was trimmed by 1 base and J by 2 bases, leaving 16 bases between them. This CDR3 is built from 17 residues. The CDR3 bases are TGTGCCAGCAGCTTAGTGGGGGACATAGATTCCACAGATACGCAGTATTTT. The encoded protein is CASSLVGDIDSTDTQYF.